These 24 T cell receptor beta chains were sequenced from one sample in a study of blood T cell repertoires in COVID-19. Profiled with immunoSEQ multiplex PCR; TCRdb holds only in-frame clones, not every one. This repertoire shows about 150,000 clones, 75% to 85% found once; its top ten account for roughly 0.52%. Sequencing was performed on peripheral blood. These receptors were taken from a man in his sixties with acute or convalescent COVID-19.

This chain uses TRBV5-4 with TRBJ2-2, with 12 bases lining up with TRBD2. Trimming removed 2 bases from V and 6 bases from J; junction bases left unmatched: 5. Germline V gene sequence: CDR1 SGHNT, CDR2 YYREEE (reference sequence). This CDR3 has 16 residues. CDR3 residues: CASSLLAGGGAGELFF. The DNA of the CDR3 is TGTGCCAGCAGCTTACTAGCGGGGGGCGGAGCCGGGGAGCTGTTTTTT. Together with reference TRBV5-4 and TRBJ2-2, the CDR3 gives the full variable domain: ETGVTQSPTHLIKTRGQQVTLRCSSQSGHNTVSWYQQALGQGPQFIFQYYREEENGRGNFPPRFSGLQFPNYSSELNVNALELDDSALYLCASSLLAGGGAGELFFGEGSRLTVL.

The chain has TRBV5-6 and TRBJ2-3, with 8 positions matching TRBD2. CDR1 is SGHDT and CDR2 is YYEEEE in the germline V gene. V shed 4 bases, J shed 1 base, and the junction held 11 bases outside the gene matches. There are 17 residues in the CDR3. This chain's CDR3 is CASSPRGGLIGTDTQYF. The CDR3 nucleotides are TGTGCCAGCAGCCCCCGGGGGGGCCTCATTGGCACAGATACGCAGTATTTT.

This chain joins TRBV19 and TRBJ2-7, with 11 bases matching TRBD1. The CDR3 loop spans 15 amino acids. Germline CDR1 reads LNHDA; CDR2 reads SQIVND (reference sequence). Unmatched junction bases numbered 11, after V lost 8 bases and J lost 5 bases. In DNA form, the CDR3 reads TGTGCCAGTGGGAATCCGGGACAGGGGGACCACGAGCAGTACTTC. This translates into CASGNPGQGDHEQYF.

The chain has TRBV9 and TRBJ1-6, with D hard to call. Looked up from germline, CDR1 is SGDLS and CDR2 is YYNGEE. The CDR3 spans 17 residues. Trimming removed 4 bases from V and 5 bases from J, with 19 bases in between. The CDR3 loop reads CASSRSFDPLDNSPLHF. CDR3 in DNA: TGTGCCAGCAGCCGAAGCTTCGATCCCCTCGATAATTCACCCCTCCACTTT.

The V gene is TRBV3-1 (or the pseudogene TRBV3-2), the J gene TRBJ1-1, with D unresolved. CDR3 size: 12 residues. Trimming removed 1 base at V and 10 bases at J, with 10 bases between. CDR1 is LGHDT, CDR2 YNNKEL, per germline (reference sequence). As DNA, the CDR3 is TGTGCCAGCAGCCAAGGCTCCGCCGGAGCTTTCTTT. Its translation: CASSQGSAGAFF.

The V gene is TRBV5-6, the J gene TRBJ1-5; D is ambiguous. The CDR3 consists of 14 residues. CDR1 SGHDT and CDR2 YYEEEE come from the germline V gene. V lost 2 bases and J 3 bases, leaving 9 bases between the germline ends. The CDR3: CASSLRGNNQPQHF. In nucleotides, the CDR3 is TGTGCCAGCAGCTTACGAGGAAACAATCAGCCCCAGCATTTT.

The chain uses TRBV20-1 and TRBJ1-6; D might be TRBD1 (6 bases). The CDR3 sequence is 15 residues long. Germline V lookup: CDR1 DFQATT, CDR2 SNEGSKA (reference sequence). Trimming took 3 bases from V and 7 from J, leaving 16 bases between them. Here the CDR3 reads CSASDDRPRNSPLHF. CDR3 sequence (DNA): TGCAGTGCTAGTGACGACAGGCCCCGAAATTCACCCCTCCACTTT.

This chain joins TRBV7-2 and TRBJ2-6; 7 nucleotides match TRBD2. This CDR3 spans 17 amino acids. The germline CDR1 and CDR2 sequences are SGHTA and FQGNSA. After removal of 3 bases from V and 3 bases from J, the junction contained 8 bases not matched to a gene. CDR3 sequence: CASSLGAGALGANVLTF. CDR3 DNA: TGTGCCAGCAGCTTGGGCGCGGGAGCTCTTGGGGCCAACGTCCTGACTTTC.

The V and J genes are TRBV5-4 and TRBJ2-1, with 7 nucleotides matching TRBD1. The CDR3 runs 16 residues. CDR1 and CDR2 from the germline V gene are SGHNT and YYREEE (reference sequence). With V trimmed by 4 bases and J by 3 bases, 10 bases remained unmatched. CDR3 DNA sequence: TGTGCCAGCAGCCCAGACCCGACAGGGATCTACAATGAGCAGTTCTTC. Amino acid sequence: CASSPDPTGIYNEQFF.

J is TRBJ1-4 and V is TRBV15; TRBD1 aligns across 9 bases. The CDR3 spans 17 residues. Germline CDR1 is LNHNV and CDR2 is YYDKDF (reference sequence). V trimming: 3 bases; J trimming: 0 bases; junction bases outside the gene matches: 5. CDR3 DNA: TGTGCCACCAGCAGGGACAGGGGAAAAGCAACTAATGAAAAACTGTTTTTT. Protein product: CATSRDRGKATNEKLFF. The full variable domain, in which reference TRBV15 and TRBJ1-4 provide the parts outside the CDR3, is DAMVIQNPRYQVTQFGKPVTLSCSQTLNHNVMYWYQQKSSQAPKLLFHYYDKDFNNEADTPDNFQSRRPNTSFCFLDIRSPGLGDTAMYLCATSRDRGKATNEKLFFGSGTQLSVL.

The count of this clone is one. The chain is built from TRBV5-1 and TRBJ2-2, with D possibly matching TRBD2 (6 bases). The germline V gene encodes CDR1 SGHRS and CDR2 YFSETQ. Deletions cut 7 bases from V and 3 bases from J, with 10 bases between. CDR3 size: 13 residues. The CDR3 spells CASRDFYTGELFF. The CDR3 DNA is TGCGCCAGCCGGGACTTTTACACCGGGGAGCTGTTTTTT.

The V and J genes are TRBV11-2 and TRBJ2-3; tentatively, D is TRBD2 (5 bases). Germline V gives CDR1 SGHAT, CDR2 FQNNGV. Deletions cut 0 bases from V and 1 base from J, with 11 bases between. The CDR3 has 16 residues. The DNA for the CDR3 is TGTGCCAGCAGCTTAGAGTGGAGGATTCGCACAGATACGCAGTATTTT. Translating it yields CASSLEWRIRTDTQYF. The variable domain in full, completed from reference TRBV11-2 and TRBJ2-3, reads EAGVAQSPRYKIIEKRQSVAFWCNPISGHATLYWYQQILGQGPKLLIQFQNNGVVDDSQLPKDRFSAERLKGVDSTLKIQPAKLEDSAVYLCASSLEWRIRTDTQYFGPGTRLTVL.

The chain has TRBV6-2 or TRBV6-3 and TRBJ1-5; 10 bases are a match to TRBD1. The length of the CDR3 is 17 residues. V lost 6 bases, J lost 4 bases, and 12 bases stayed unmatched. Germline lookup yields CDR1 MNHEY and CDR2 SVGEGT. The CDR3 loop is CASSLGQGDVKNQPQHF. As DNA, the CDR3 is TGTGCCAGCAGCCTCGGACAGGGGGACGTGAAAAATCAGCCCCAGCATTTT.

This rearrangement joins TRBV28 to TRBJ2-4; TRBD2 agrees at 10 bases. The junction had 9 bases not matched to a gene; V was cut back by 9 bases and J by 7 bases. Germline V CDR1 and CDR2: MDHEN, SYDVKM. CDR3 size: 14 residues. Here the CDR3 DNA reads TGTGCCAGTTCGCTAGGGACTAGCGTGAACATTCAGTACTTC. Translating it yields CASSLGTSVNIQYF.

The chain couples TRBV10-3 to TRBJ2-7; D might be TRBD1 (6 bases). This CDR3 spans 13 amino acids. Trimming removed 10 bases at V and 6 bases at J, with 19 bases between. CDR1 and CDR2 from the germline V gene are ENHRY and SYGVKD. The CDR3 DNA reads TGTGCCACCCGGAGGACAGATATAGGCGAGCAGTACTTC. Its protein is CATRRTDIGEQYF.

The chain carries TRBV7-6 and TRBJ2-1; 9 nucleotides line up with TRBD2. With 0 bases clipped from V and 7 bases from J, the junction kept 7 bases outside the gene matches. Looked up from germline, CDR1 is SGHVS and CDR2 is FNYEAQ. The length of the CDR3 is 16 residues. CDR3 nucleotides: TGTGCCAGCAGCTTAGCCGGGACTAGCAGACGAAATGAGCAGTTCTTC. It translates to CASSLAGTSRRNEQFF.

This chain uses TRBV7-3 with TRBJ2-6; 7 nucleotides agree with TRBD1. The CDR3 consists of 18 residues. V trimming: 2 bases; J trimming: 0 bases; junction bases outside the gene matches: 7. Per germline, CDR1 SGHTA and CDR2 FQGTGA. The CDR3 region is CASSLLGTANSGANVLTF. Written as DNA, the CDR3 is TGTGCCAGCAGCTTATTGGGGACAGCTAACTCTGGGGCCAACGTCCTGACTTTC.

The gene calls are TRBV10-3 and TRBJ1-2; D ambiguous. Trimming stripped 3 bases from V and 3 bases from J, with 14 bases between. The CDR3 extends over 15 amino acids. Per germline, CDR1 ENHRY and CDR2 SYGVKD. CDR3 nucleotides: TGTGCCATCAGTGACCCCAACGGACTCTACTATGGCTACACCTTC. Translated, it gives CAISDPNGLYYGYTF.

The rearrangement links TRBV5-4 to TRBJ1-1, with 8 bases aligning to TRBD1. The CDR3 consists of 16 residues. The V gene end was trimmed by 4 bases and the J gene end by 0 bases; junction bases not matched to a gene: 8. From germline, CDR1 is SGHNT and CDR2 YYREEE (reference sequence). CDR3 loop: CASSRGLQGVNTEAFF. CDR3 in DNA: TGTGCCAGCAGCCGGGGATTACAGGGGGTGAACACTGAAGCTTTCTTT.

This chain joins TRBV28 and TRBJ2-7; TRBD2 matches at 9 bases. J lost 4 bases, V lost 5 bases, and 6 bases had no gene match. From germline, CDR1 is MDHEN and CDR2 SYDVKM. This CDR3 is built from 14 residues. CDR3 DNA: TGTGCCAGCAGTCAATGGGCGGGAGGGTACGAGCAGTACTTC. Translating it yields CASSQWAGGYEQYF.

The V gene is TRBV28, the J gene TRBJ2-1, with D possibly matching TRBD1 (5 bases). The CDR3 loop spans 13 amino acids. V lost 6 bases and J 6 bases, leaving 12 bases between the germline ends. Per germline, CDR1 MDHEN and CDR2 SYDVKM. The CDR3 is CASRIQGANEQFF. CDR3 nucleotide sequence: TGTGCCAGCAGGATACAAGGGGCCAATGAGCAGTTCTTC.

V is TRBV9 and J is TRBJ1-2; D gene uncertain. The V gene's germline CDR1 is SGDLS and CDR2 YYNGEE. V was pared by 0 bases and J by 4 bases, with 13 bases between. This CDR3 has 15 amino acids. For the CDR3, the DNA is TGTGCCAGCAGCGTAGCTTATTCCGAGGCCTATGGCTACACCTTC. It yields the protein CASSVAYSEAYGYTF.

This clone was seen a handful of times. V is TRBV6-6 and J is TRBJ1-1, with D uncertain. V was clipped by 5 bases and J by 6 bases, with 16 bases between them. Germline V CDR1 and CDR2: MNHNY, SVGAGI (reference sequence). The CDR3 consists of 14 residues. The CDR3 is CASSDPGLGSEAFF. In nucleotides, the CDR3 is TGTGCCAGCAGTGACCCGGGGTTGGGATCTGAAGCTTTCTTT.

This clone was seen a handful of times. This rearrangement joins TRBV7-9 to TRBJ1-1; D unresolved. Between the trimmed V and J ends, which lost 1 base and 5 bases, there was a span of 11 bases. Germline CDR1 is SEHNR and CDR2 is FQNEAQ (reference sequence). The CDR3 runs to 14 residues. In nucleotides, the CDR3 is TGTGCCAGCAGCTTAGAGATCCCCGGGACTGAAGCTTTCTTT. Protein product: CASSLEIPGTEAFF.